What follows describes a single T cell receptor beta chain. Its antigen remains unidentified. Production of TCR beta cDNA relied on 5'RACE template switching with UMIs. From the 5' RACE reads, TCRdb lists one entry per CDR3 protein and no DNA. The table lists 140,000 or so distinct CDR3 sequences, with less than 15% in the top ten. This entry belongs to a study of T cells expressing NK-cell markers. Turning to the study itself: One of eight sequenced donors was HCMV-seronegative; the other seven were seropositive.

Looked up from germline, CDR1 is SGHKS and CDR2 is YYEKEE (reference sequence). CDR3 length equals 15 residues. Overall study findings and caveats: Several of the donors also had these clonotypes leading their CD3+CD56-NKG2C+ fraction.

Input material: blood T cells: a sorted CD56 or NKG2C T cell subset, CD4+ or CD8+ T cells, or bulk PBMC T cells (not recorded which). V is TRBV5-5 and J is TRBJ2-1; no DNA is available, so the TRBD2 call from TCRdb remains unchecked. The sequence was obtained from a man in his late teens or twenties in good health. CDR3 residues: CASSLLLAGNNEQFF. Full variable domain (missing parts from reference TRBV5-5 and TRBJ2-1): DAGVTQSPTHLIKTRGQQVTLRCSPISGHKSVSWYQQVLGQGPQFIFQYYEKEERGRGNFPDRFSARQFPNYSSELNVNALLLGDSALYLCASSLLLAGNNEQFFGPGTRLTVL.